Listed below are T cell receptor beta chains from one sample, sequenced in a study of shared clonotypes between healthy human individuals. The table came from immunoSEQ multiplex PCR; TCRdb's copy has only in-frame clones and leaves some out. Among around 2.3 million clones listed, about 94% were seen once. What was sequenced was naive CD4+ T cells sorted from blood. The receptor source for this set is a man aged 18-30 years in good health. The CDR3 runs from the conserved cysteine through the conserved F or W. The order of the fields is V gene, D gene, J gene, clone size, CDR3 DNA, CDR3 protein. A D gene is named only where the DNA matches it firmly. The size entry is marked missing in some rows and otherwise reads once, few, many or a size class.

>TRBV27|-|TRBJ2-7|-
TGTGCCAGCAGTTTAACGAGAGGGACCTACGAGCAGTACTTC
CASSLTRGTYEQYF
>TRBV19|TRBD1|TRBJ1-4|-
TGTGCCAGTAGTACAGGACAGGGGATGAGAAAACTGTTTTTT
CASSTGQGMRKLFF
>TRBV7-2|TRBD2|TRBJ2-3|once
TGTGCCAGCAGCTTAGGGGGGTTGGCGGGAGGGATCTACACAGATACGCAGTATTTT
CASSLGGLAGGIYTDTQYF
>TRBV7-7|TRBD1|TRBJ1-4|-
TGTGCTAGCAGCCCCGGGACAGGGGCGGAAAAACTGTTTTTT
CASSPGTGAEKLFF
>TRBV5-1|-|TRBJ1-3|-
TGCGCCAGCAGCTTGGAAGTTAATGGAAACACCATATATTTT
CASSLEVNGNTIYF
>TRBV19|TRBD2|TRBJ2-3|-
TGTGCCAGTAGTCGTGGGACTAGCGGTTACACAGATACGCAGTATTTT
CASSRGTSGYTDTQYF
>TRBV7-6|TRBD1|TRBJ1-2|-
TGTGCCAGCGTCGCCGGGACAGGGGGGTCTACTGGCTACACCTTC
CASVAGTGGSTGYTF
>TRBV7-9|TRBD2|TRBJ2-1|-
TGTGCCAGCAGCCCTCTAGCGGGAGGGAGTGGTGAGCAGTTCTTC
CASSPLAGGSGEQFF
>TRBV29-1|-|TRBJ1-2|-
TGCAGCGTCGAGGGGTCTTTCTATGGCTACACCTTC
CSVEGSFYGYTF
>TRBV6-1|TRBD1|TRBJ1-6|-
TGTGCCAGCAGTGAACTGGGGACAGGGTCGAATTCACCCCTCCACTTT
CASSELGTGSNSPLHF
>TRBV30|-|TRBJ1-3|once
TGTGCCTGGAGTTTATTCTCTGGAAACACCATATATTTT
CAWSLFSGNTIYF
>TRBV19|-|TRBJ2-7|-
TGTGCCAGTAGTATAGATCATCGGAGTTCCTACGAGCAGTACTTC
CASSIDHRSSYEQYF
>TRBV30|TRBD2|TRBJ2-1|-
TGTGCCTGGAGGATCGGCGGGGGGGCCGTCAATGAGCAGTTCTTC
CAWRIGGGAVNEQFF
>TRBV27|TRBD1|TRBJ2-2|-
TGTGCCAGCAGTTTACGGGTAGGGACAGGGGAGGTCCCCGGGGAGCTGTTTTTT
CASSLRVGTGEVPGELFF
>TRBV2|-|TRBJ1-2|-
TGTGCCAGCAGGGGAGGTGGTCAGGGCTCGCCGGGCTACACCTTC
CASRGGGQGSPGYTF
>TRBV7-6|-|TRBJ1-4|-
TGTGCCAGCAGCAACCGACAGGATGAAAAACTGTTTTTT
CASSNRQDEKLFF
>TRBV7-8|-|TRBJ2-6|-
TGTGCCAGCAGCTTTACAGGGAATATTGCTGGGGCCAACGTCCTGACTTTC
CASSFTGNIAGANVLTF
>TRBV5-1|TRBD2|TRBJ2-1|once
TGCGCCAGCAGCTTGGTCCTAGCGGGAGGTGGCGATGAGCAGTTCTTC
CASSLVLAGGGDEQFF
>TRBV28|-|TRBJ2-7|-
TGTGCCAGCAGTTTAGCAGGGATAGACGAGCAGTACTTC
CASSLAGIDEQYF
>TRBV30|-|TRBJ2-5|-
TGTGCCTGGAGTATAGCAGCACAAGAGACCCAGTACTTC
CAWSIAAQETQYF
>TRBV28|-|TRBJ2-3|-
TGTGCCAGTTCAGGGAAGACAGATACGCAGTATTTT
CASSGKTDTQYF
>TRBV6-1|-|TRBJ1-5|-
TGTGCCAGCAGTGAATTTGTAGGGAATCAGCCCCAGCATTTT
CASSEFVGNQPQHF
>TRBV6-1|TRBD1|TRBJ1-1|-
TGTGCCAGCAATTGGGACAGGGGGTACGCTGAAGCTTTCTTT
CASNWDRGYAEAFF
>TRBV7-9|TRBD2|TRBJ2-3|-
TGTGCCAGCAGCTTAATGGGGACCTTAGCGGGAGTCCCAGATACGCAGTATTTT
CASSLMGTLAGVPDTQYF
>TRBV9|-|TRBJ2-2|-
TGTGCCAGCAGCGTACCAGCCACAACCGGGGAGCTGTTTTTT
CASSVPATTGELFF
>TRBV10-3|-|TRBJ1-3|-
TGTGCCATCAGTGAGTCGAGGGGTATCTCTGGAAACACCATATATTTT
CAISESRGISGNTIYF
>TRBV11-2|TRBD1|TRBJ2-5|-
TGTGCCAGCAGTCGCGCCGGGGACAGAGAAGAGACCCAGTACTTC
CASSRAGDREETQYF
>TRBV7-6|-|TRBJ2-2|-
TGTGCCAGCAGCTTCACCACACCGAACACCGGGGAGCTGTTTTTT
CASSFTTPNTGELFF
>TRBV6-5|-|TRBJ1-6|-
TGTGCCAGCAGTTACGTGGGGGGCAGTTCACCCCTCCACTTT
CASSYVGGSSPLHF